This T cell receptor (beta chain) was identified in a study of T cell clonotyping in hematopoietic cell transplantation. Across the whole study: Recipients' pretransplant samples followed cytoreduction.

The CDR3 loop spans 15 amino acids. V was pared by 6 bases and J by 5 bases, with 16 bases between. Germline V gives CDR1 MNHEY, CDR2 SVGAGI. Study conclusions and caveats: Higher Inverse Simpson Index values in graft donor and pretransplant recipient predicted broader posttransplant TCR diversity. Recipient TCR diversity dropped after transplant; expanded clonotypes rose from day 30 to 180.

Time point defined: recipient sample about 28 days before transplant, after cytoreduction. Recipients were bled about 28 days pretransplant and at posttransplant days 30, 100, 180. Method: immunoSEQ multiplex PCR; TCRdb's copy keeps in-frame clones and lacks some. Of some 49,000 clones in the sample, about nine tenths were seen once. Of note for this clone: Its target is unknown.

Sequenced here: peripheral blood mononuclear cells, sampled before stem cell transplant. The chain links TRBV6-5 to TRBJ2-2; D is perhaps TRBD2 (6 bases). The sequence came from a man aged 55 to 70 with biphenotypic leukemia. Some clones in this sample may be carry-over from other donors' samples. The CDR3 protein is CASRTGTEGTGELFF. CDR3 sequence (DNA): TGTGCCAGCAGGACCGGGACTGAAGGGACCGGGGAGCTGTTTTTT.